The sequence of this T cell receptor (beta chain) was determined in a study of a mutant IDH1 vaccine in newly diagnosed glioma. Assay used: immunoSEQ multiplex PCR; TCRdb lists only in-frame clones, some missing. Here the sample spans about 53,000 clones, approximately 79% being singletons. This CDR3 contains 14 residues. Germline CDR1 reads LNHDA; CDR2 reads SQIVND (reference sequence). J was trimmed by 1 base and V by 9 bases; bases with no gene match: 2. The time point denotes: week 5, during vaccination. Every single dose of the vaccine, 300 ug of mutant IDH1 20-mer peptide, came with topical imiquimod. Concerning this clone itself: Its antigen is currently unknown.

The input for sequencing was PBMCs, taken from a glioma patient whose treatment included an IDH1 peptide vaccine. The chain carries TRBV19 and TRBJ2-2, with TRBD1 identical over 10 bases. This receptor was identified in a woman between 18 and 29 years old with glioma. Some clones in this sample may be carry-over from other donors' samples. The CDR3 DNA sequence: TGTGCCAGCTGGGACAGGGGGAACACCGGGGAGCTGTTTTTT. It translates to CASWDRGNTGELFF.